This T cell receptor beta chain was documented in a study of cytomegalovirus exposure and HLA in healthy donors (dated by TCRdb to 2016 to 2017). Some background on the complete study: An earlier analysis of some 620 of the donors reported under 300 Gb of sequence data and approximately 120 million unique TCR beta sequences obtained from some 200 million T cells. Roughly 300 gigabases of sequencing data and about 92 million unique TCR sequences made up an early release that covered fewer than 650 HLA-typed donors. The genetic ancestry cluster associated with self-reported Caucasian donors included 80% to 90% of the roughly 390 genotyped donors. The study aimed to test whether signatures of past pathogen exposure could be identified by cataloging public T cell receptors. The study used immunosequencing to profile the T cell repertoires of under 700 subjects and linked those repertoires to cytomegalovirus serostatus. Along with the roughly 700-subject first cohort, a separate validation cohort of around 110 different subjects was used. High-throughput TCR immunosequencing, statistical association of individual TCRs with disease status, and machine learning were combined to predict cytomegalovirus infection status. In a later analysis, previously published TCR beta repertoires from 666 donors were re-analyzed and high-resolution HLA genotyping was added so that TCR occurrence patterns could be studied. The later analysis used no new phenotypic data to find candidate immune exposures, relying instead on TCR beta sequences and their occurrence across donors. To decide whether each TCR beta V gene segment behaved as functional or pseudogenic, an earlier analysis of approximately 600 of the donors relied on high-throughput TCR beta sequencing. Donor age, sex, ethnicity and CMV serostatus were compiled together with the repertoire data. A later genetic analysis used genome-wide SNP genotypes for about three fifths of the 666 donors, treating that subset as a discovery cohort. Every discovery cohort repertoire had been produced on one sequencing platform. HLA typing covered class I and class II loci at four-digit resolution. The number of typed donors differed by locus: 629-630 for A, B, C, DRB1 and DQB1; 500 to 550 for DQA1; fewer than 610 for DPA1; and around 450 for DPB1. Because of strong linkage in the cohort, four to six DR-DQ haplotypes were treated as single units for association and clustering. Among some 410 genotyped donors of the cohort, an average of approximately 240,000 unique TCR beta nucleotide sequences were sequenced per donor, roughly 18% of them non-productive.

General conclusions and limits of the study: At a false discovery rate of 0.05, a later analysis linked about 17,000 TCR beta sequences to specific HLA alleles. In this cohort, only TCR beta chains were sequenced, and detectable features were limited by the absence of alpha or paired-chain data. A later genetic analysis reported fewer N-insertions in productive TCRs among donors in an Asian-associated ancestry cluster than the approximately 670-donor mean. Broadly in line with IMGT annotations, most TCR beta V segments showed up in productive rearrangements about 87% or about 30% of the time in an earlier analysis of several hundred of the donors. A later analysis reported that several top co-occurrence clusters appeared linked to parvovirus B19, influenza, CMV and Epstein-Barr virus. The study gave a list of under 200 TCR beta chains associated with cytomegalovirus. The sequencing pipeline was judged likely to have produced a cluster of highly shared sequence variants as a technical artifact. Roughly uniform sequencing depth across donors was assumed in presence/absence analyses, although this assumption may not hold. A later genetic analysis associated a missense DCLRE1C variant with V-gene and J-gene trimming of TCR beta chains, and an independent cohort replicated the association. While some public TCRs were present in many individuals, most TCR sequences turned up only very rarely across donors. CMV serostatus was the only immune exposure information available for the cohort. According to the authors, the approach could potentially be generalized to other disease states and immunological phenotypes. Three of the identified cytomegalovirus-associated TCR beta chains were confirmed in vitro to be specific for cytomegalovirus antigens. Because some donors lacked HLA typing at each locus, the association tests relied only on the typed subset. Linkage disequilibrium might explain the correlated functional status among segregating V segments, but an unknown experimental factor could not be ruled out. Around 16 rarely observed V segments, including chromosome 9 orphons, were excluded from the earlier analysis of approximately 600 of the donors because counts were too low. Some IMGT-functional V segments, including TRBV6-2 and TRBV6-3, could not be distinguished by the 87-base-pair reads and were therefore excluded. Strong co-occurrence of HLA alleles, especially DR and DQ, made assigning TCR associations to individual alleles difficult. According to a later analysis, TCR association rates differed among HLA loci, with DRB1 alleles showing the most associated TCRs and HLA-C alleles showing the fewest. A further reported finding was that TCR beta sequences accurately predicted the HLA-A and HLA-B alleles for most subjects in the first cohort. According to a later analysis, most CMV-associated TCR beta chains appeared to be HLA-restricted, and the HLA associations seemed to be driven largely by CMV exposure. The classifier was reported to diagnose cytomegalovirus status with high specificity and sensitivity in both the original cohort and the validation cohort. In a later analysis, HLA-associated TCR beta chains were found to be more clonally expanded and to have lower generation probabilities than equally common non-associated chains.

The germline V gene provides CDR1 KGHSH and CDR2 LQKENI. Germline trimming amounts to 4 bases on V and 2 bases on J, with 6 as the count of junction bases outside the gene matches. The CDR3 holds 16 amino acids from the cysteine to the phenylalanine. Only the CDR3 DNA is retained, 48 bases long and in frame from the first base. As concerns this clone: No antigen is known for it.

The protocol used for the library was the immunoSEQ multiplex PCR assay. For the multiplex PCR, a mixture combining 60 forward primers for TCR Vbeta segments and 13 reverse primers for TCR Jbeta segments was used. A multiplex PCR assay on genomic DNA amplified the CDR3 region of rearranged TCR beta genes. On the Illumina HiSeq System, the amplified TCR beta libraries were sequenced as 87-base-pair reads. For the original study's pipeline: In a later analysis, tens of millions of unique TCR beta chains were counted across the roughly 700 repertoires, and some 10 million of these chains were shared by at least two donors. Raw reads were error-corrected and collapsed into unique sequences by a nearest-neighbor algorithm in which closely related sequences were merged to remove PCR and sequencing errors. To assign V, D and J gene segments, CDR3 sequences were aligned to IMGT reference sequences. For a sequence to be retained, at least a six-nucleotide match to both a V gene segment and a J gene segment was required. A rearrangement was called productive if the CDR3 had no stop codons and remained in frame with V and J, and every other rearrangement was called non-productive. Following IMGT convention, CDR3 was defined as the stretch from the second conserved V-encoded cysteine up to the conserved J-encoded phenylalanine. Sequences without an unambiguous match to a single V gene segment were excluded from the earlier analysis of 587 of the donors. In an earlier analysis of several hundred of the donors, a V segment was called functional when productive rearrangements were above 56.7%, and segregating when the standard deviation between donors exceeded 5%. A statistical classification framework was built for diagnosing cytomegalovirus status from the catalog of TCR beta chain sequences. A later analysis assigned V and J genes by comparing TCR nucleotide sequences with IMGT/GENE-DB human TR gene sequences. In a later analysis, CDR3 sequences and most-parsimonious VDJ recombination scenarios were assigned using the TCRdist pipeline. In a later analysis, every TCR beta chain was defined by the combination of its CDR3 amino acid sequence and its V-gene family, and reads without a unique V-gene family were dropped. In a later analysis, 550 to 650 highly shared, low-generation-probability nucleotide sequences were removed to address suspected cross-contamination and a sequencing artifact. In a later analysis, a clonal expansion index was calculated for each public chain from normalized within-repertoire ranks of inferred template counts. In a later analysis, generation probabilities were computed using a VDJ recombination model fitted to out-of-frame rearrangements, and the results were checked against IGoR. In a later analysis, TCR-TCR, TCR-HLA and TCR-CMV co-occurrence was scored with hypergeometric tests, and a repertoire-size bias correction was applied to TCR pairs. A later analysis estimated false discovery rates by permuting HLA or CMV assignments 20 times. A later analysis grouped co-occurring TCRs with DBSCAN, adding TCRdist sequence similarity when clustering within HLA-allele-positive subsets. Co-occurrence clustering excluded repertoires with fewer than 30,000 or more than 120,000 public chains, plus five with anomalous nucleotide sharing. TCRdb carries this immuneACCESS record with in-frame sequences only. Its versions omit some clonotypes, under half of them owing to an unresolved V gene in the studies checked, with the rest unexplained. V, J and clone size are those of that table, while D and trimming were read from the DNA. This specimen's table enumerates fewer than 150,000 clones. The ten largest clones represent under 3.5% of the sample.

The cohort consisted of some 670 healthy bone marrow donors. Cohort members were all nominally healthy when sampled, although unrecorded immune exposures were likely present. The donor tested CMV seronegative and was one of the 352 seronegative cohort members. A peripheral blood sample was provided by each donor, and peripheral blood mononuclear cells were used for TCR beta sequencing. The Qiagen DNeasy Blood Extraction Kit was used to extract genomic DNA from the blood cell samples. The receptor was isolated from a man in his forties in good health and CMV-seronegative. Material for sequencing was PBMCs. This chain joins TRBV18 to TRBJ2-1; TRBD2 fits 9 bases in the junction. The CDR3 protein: CASSLLVAGAYNEQFF. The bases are TGTGCCAGCTCACTCCTAGTAGCGGGGGCCTACAATGAGCAGTTCTTC. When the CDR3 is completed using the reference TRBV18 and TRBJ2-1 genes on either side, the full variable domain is NAGVMQNPRHLVRRRGQEARLRCSPMKGHSHVYWYRQLPEEGLKFMVYLQKENIIDESGMPKERFSAEFPKEGPSILRIQQVVRGDSAAYFCASSLLVAGAYNEQFFGPGTRLTVL.